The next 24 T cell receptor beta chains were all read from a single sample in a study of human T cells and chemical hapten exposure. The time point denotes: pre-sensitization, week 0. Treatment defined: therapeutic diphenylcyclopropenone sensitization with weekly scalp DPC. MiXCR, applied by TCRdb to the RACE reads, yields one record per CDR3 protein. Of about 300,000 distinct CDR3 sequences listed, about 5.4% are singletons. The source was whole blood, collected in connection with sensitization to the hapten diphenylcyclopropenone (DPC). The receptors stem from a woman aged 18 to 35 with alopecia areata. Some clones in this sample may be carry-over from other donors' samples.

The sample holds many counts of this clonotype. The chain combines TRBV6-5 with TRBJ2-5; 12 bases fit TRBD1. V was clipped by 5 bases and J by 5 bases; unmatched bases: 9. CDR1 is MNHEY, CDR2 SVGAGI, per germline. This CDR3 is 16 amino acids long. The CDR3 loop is CASSDPGQGAWETQYF. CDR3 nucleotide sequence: TGTGCCAGCAGTGACCCGGGACAGGGGGCTTGGGAGACCCAGTACTTC.

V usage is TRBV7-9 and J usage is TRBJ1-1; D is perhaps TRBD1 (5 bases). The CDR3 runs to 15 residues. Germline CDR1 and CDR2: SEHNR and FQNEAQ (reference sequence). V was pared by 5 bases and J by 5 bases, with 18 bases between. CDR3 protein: CASSPGAGPETEAFF. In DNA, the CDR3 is TGTGCCAGCAGCCCCGGGGCAGGCCCGGAGACTGAAGCTTTCTTT.

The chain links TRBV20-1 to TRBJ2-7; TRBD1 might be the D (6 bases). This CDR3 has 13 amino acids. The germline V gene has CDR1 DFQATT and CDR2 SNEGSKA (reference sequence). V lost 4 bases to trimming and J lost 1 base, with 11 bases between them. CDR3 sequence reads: CSAIEGVSYEQYF. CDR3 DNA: TGCAGTGCTATCGAGGGGGTGTCCTACGAGCAGTACTTC.

CDR3 sequence reads: CASSALSQETQYF. Here the CDR3 DNA reads TGTGCCAGCTCAGCCCTGTCCCAAGAGACCCAGTACTTC. V and J are TRBV18 and TRBJ2-5; D unresolved. This CDR3 has 13 amino acids. Germline V CDR1 and CDR2: KGHSH, LQKENI. Trimming took 5 bases from V and 1 from J, leaving 8 bases between them.

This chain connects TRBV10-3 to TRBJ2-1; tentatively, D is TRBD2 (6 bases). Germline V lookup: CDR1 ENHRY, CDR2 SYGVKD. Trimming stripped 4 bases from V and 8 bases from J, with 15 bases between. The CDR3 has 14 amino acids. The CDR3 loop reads CAISVDPSGDEQFF. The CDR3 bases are TGTGCCATCAGTGTGGACCCCTCGGGGGATGAGCAGTTCTTC.

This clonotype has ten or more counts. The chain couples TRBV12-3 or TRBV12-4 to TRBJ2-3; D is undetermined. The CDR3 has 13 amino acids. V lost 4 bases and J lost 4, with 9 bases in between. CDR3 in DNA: TGTGCCAGCAGTTCAGTGGGCGCAGATACGCAGTATTTT. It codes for CASSSVGADTQYF.

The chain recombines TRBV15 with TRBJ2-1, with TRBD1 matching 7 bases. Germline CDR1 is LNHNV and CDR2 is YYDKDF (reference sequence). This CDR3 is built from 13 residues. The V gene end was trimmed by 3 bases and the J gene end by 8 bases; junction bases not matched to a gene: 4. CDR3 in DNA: TGTGCCACCAGCAGCGACAGGGTCCATGAGCAGTTCTTC. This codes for CATSSDRVHEQFF.

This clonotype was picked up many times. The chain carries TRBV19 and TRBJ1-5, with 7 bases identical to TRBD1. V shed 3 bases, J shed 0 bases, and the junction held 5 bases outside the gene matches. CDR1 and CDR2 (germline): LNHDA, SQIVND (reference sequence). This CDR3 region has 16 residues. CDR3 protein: CASSIRQGVSNQPQHF. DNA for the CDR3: TGTGCCAGTAGTATCAGGCAGGGGGTTAGCAATCAGCCCCAGCATTTT.

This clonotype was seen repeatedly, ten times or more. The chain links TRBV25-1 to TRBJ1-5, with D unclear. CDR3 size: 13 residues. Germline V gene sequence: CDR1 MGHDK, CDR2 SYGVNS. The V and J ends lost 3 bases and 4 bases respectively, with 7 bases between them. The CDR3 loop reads CASSDLSNQPQHF. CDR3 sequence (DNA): TGTGCCAGCAGTGATCTGTCGAATCAGCCCCAGCATTTT.

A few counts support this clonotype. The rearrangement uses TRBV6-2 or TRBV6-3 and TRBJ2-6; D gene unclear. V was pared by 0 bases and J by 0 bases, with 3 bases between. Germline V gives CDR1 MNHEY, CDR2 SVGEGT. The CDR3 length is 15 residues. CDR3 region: CASSYSFSGANVLTF. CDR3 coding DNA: TGTGCCAGCAGTTACTCGTTCTCTGGGGCCAACGTCCTGACTTTC.

CDR3 DNA sequence: TGTGCCAGCAGACGAGACAGGGGTAGCACAGATACGCAGTATTTT. Translating gives CASRRDRGSTDTQYF. The chain employs TRBV28 and TRBJ2-3, with 8 bases fitting TRBD1. Germline assignment: CDR1 MDHEN and CDR2 SYDVKM. The CDR3 is 15 residues long. With 6 bases clipped from V and 0 bases from J, the junction kept 5 bases outside the gene matches. Filled out from reference TRBV28 and TRBJ2-3, the complete variable domain reads DVKVTQSSRYLVKRTGEKVFLECVQDMDHENMFWYRQDPGLGLRLIYFSYDVKMKEKGDIPEGYSVSREKKERFSLILESASTNQTSMYLCASRRDRGSTDTQYFGPGTRLTVL.

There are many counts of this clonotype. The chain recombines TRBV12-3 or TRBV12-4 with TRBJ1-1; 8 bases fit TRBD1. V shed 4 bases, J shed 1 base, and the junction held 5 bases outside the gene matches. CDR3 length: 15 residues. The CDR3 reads CASSSGTGWNTEAFF. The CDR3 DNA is TGTGCCAGCAGTTCCGGGACAGGCTGGAACACTGAAGCTTTCTTT.

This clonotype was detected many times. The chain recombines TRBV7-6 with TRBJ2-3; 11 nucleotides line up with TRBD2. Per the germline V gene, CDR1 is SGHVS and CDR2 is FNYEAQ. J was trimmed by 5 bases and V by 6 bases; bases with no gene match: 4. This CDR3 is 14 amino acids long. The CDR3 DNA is TGTGCCAGCAGTCTAGCGGGGGGTGGAGATACGCAGTATTTT. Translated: CASSLAGGGDTQYF.

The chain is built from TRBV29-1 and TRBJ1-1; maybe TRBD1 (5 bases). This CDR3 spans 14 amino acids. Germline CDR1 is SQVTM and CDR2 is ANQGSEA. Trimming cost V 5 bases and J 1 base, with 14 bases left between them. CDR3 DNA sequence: TGCAGCGTTCGCCCAGGGAGTCGGAACACTGAAGCTTTCTTT. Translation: CSVRPGSRNTEAFF.

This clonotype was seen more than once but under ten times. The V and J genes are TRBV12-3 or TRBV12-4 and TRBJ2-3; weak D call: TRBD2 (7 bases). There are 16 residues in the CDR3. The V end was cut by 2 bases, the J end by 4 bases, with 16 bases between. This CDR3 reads CASSLRARGAPDTQYF. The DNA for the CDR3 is TGTGCCAGCAGTTTACGAGCCCGGGGGGCCCCAGATACGCAGTATTTT.

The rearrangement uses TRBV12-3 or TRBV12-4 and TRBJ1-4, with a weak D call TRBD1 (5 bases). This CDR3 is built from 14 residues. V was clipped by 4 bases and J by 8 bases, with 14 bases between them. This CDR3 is CASSYGAVREKLFF. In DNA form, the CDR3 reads TGTGCCAGCAGTTACGGGGCCGTGCGAGAAAAACTGTTTTTT.

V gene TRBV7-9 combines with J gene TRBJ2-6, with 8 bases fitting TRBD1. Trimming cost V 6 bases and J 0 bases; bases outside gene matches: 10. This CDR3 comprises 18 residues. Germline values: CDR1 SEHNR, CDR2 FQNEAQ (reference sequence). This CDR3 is CASSPGTGLLSGANVLTF. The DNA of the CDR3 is TGTGCCAGCAGTCCCGGGACAGGTCTTCTCTCTGGGGCCAACGTCCTGACTTTC.

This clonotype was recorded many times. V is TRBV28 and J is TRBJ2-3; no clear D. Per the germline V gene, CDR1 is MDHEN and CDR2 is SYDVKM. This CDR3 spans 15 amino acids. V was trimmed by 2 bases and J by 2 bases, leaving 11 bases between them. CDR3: CASSLLTPYTDTQYF. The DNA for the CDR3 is TGTGCCAGCAGTTTACTTACACCCTACACAGATACGCAGTATTTT. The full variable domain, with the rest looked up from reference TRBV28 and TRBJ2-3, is DVKVTQSSRYLVKRTGEKVFLECVQDMDHENMFWYRQDPGLGLRLIYFSYDVKMKEKGDIPEGYSVSREKKERFSLILESASTNQTSMYLCASSLLTPYTDTQYFGPGTRLTVL.

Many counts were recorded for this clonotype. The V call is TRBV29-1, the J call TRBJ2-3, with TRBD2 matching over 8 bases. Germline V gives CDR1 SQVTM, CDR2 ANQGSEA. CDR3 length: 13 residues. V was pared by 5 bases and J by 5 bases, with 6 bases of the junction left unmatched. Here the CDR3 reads CSVRGGGKDTQYF. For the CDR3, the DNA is TGCAGCGTTCGCGGCGGGGGGAAAGATACGCAGTATTTT.

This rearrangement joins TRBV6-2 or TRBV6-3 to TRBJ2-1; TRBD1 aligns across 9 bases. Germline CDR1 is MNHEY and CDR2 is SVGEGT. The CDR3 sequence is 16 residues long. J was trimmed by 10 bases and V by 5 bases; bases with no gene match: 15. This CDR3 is CASSTPGQGSFREQFF. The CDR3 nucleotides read TGTGCCAGCAGTACGCCGGGACAGGGTAGTTTTCGGGAGCAGTTCTTC.

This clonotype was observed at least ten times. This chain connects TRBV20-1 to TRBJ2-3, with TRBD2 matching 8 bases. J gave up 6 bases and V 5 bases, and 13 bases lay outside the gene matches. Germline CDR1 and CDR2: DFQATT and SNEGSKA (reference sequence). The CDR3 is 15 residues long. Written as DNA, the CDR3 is TGCAGTGCTTCAGTCGGGGGGGGAGAACGGGATACGCAGTATTTT. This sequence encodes CSASVGGGERDTQYF.

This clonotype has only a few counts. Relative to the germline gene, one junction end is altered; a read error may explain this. The CDR3 loop is CASSSGGGLETQYF. Written as DNA, the CDR3 is TGTGCTAGCAGTTCCGGCGGGGGGCTGGAGACCCAGTACTTC. The chain combines TRBV7-7 with TRBJ2-5; the match to TRBD2 covers 8 bases. The CDR3 has 14 residues. Germline V gene data show CDR1 as SSHAT and CDR2 as FNYEAQ (reference sequence).

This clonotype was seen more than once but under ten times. CDR3 residues: CSVEGGPGDSETQYF. As DNA, the CDR3 is TGCAGCGTTGAAGGGGGCCCAGGGGATTCCGAGACCCAGTACTTC. The V call is TRBV29-1, the J call TRBJ2-5, with D possibly matching TRBD1 (6 bases). This CDR3 has 15 amino acids. CDR1 and CDR2 (germline): SQVTM, ANQGSEA. Trimming pared 1 base from V and 5 bases from J, leaving 17 bases between.

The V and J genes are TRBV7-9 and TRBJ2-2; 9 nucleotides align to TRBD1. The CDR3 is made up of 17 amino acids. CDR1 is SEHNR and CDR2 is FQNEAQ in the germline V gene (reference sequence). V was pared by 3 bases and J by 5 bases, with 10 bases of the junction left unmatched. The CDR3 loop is CASSFSGTGFKTGELFF. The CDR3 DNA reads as TGTGCCAGCAGCTTTTCCGGGACAGGGTTTAAGACCGGGGAGCTGTTTTTT.